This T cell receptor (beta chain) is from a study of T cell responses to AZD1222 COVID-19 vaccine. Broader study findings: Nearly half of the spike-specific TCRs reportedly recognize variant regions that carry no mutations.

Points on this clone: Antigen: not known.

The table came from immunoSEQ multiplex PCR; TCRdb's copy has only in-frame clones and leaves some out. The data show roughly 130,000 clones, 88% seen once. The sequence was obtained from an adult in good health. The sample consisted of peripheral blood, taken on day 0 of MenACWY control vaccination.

CDR3 sequence (DNA): TGTGCCAGTATTGGCGGCACTAGCGCCAATGAGCAGTTCTTC. It encodes CASIGGTSANEQFF. The chain combines TRBV19 with TRBJ2-1, with 7 bases lining up with TRBD2. The germline V gene encodes CDR1 LNHDA and CDR2 SQIVND (reference sequence). The CDR3 length is 14 residues. V was clipped by 7 bases and J by 6 bases; unmatched bases: 9.